Following are 15 T cell receptor beta chains from one sample sequenced in a study of T-cell memory formation after mild COVID-19. Each CDR3 protein gets one entry after TCRdb re-called the 5' RACE reads with MiXCR. The table has around 340,000 distinct CDR3 sequences, roughly 13% seen once. Specimen: PBMCs or a T cell subset sorted from them (not recorded which). The receptors derive from a man younger than 35 who had mild COVID-19 (a few samples of this study predate the infection). Cell type and time point are not known.

The chain carries TRBV13 and TRBJ2-5, with D unresolved. Trimming left V 4 bases short and J 2 bases short, with 8 bases between. CDR3 length: 13 amino acids. CDR1 is PRHDT and CDR2 is FYEKMQ in the germline V gene (reference sequence). CDR3 DNA sequence: TGTGCCAGCAGCTCCTGGCTGCAAGAGACCCAGTACTTC. Translation gives CASSSWLQETQYF.

This clonotype was picked up a small number of times. The chain carries TRBV7-9 and TRBJ1-1; TRBD1 might be the D (5 bases). There are 13 residues in the CDR3. The V and J ends lost 0 bases and 10 bases respectively, with 12 bases between them. CDR1 is SEHNR, CDR2 FQNEAQ, per germline (reference sequence). The CDR3 coding sequence is TGTGCCAGCAGCTTAGCGTTGGGGCCGTCAGCTTTCTTT. It codes for CASSLALGPSAFF. Combining the CDR3 with reference TRBV7-9 and TRBJ1-1 gives the whole variable domain DTGVSQNPRHKITKRGQNVTFRCDPISEHNRLYWYRQTLGQGPEFLTYFQNEAQLEKSRLLSDRFSAERPKGSFSTLEIQRTEQGDSAMYLCASSLALGPSAFFGQGTRLTVV.

This rearrangement joins TRBV7-6 to TRBJ2-5; TRBD2 matches 7 bases. Germline V CDR1 and CDR2: SGHVS, FNYEAQ. This CDR3 region has 13 residues. V shed 2 bases and J 7 bases; nucleotides not matched to a gene: 4. CDR3 residues: CASSLPTGGTQYF. The CDR3 nucleotides are TGTGCCAGCAGCTTACCGACGGGGGGGACCCAGTACTTC.

This clonotype was counted ten times or more. V and J are TRBV7-2 and TRBJ1-1; D is possibly TRBD1 (6 bases). This CDR3 comprises 14 residues. The ends were cut back, 5 bases at V and 5 bases at J, with 15 bases in the middle. Germline values: CDR1 SGHTA, CDR2 FQGNSA. DNA for the CDR3: TGTGCCAGCAGCCCACAGGGTAGGAGGACTGAAGCTTTCTTT. Protein: CASSPQGRRTEAFF.

This chain links TRBV7-9 with TRBJ2-1; 7 bases match TRBD2. V lost 1 base, J lost 6 bases, and 6 bases stayed unmatched. The CDR3 consists of 15 residues. From germline, CDR1 is SEHNR and CDR2 FQNEAQ (reference sequence). The DNA of the CDR3 is TGTGCCAGCAGCTTAGGGGGGGGAAGGTTCAATGAGCAGTTCTTC. As protein: CASSLGGGRFNEQFF.

The genes are TRBV7-2 and TRBJ1-5; D is perhaps TRBD1 (6 bases). The ends were cut back, 0 bases at V and 4 bases at J, with 10 bases in the middle. The CDR3 is 15 residues long. Germline V gene lookup returns CDR1 SGHTA and CDR2 FQGNSA. CDR3 amino acids: CASSLARQENQPQHF. As DNA, the CDR3 is TGTGCCAGCAGCTTAGCGAGACAGGAGAATCAGCCCCAGCATTTT.

The rearrangement uses TRBV5-1 and TRBJ2-1; no clear D. Germline CDR1 SGHRS, CDR2 YFSETQ. The CDR3 extends over 12 amino acids. V lost 1 base and J lost 8, with 7 bases in between. DNA for the CDR3: TGCGCCAGCAGCTTGACCTCGGATGAGCAGTTCTTC. Protein product: CASSLTSDEQFF.

There are a few counts of this clonotype. This chain uses TRBV5-1 with TRBJ2-3; 7 bases match TRBD1. The length of the CDR3 is 15 residues. CDR1 SGHRS and CDR2 YFSETQ come from the germline V gene. The V and J ends lost 0 bases and 5 bases, in that order; junction bases with no gene match: 6. The CDR3 loop reads CASSLAGQWGDTQYF. The CDR3 DNA reads as TGCGCCAGCAGCTTGGCGGGACAGTGGGGAGATACGCAGTATTTT. Looking up the rest from reference TRBV5-1 and TRBJ2-3 gives the full variable domain: KAGVTQTPRYLIKTRGQQVTLSCSPISGHRSVSWYQQTPGQGLQFLFEYFSETQRNKGNFPGRFSGRQFSNSRSEMNVSTLELGDSALYLCASSLAGQWGDTQYFGPGTRLTVL.

This clonotype has ten or more counts. The CDR3 here is CASSQERGGQTQYF. In DNA, the CDR3 is TGTGCCAGCAGCCAAGAGAGGGGGGGCCAGACCCAGTACTTC. The chain is built from TRBV4-2 and TRBJ2-5, with a weak D call TRBD2 (7 bases). The CDR3 is made up of 14 amino acids. V was trimmed by 0 bases and J by 6 bases, leaving 11 bases between them. Germline assignment: CDR1 LGHNA and CDR2 YNFKEQ.

The chain joins TRBV6-1 to TRBJ2-1; 14 bases are shared with TRBD2. CDR3 size: 17 residues. Germline lookup yields CDR1 MNHNS and CDR2 SASEGT. Unmatched junction bases numbered 10, after V lost 5 bases and J lost 7 bases. This CDR3 reads CASSYVTSGGAGNEQFF. In DNA, the CDR3 is TGTGCCAGCAGTTACGTGACTAGCGGGGGGGCCGGGAATGAGCAGTTCTTC.

Only a few counts were recorded for this clonotype. The chain carries TRBV12-3 or TRBV12-4 and TRBJ2-2, with D possibly matching TRBD2 (6 bases). The CDR3 totals 14 residues. Trimming left V 6 bases short and J 6 bases short, with 14 bases between. The CDR3 DNA reads TGTGCCAGCAGGGGGACGAGGAGGGCCGGGGAGCTGTTTTTT. Translated, it gives CASRGTRRAGELFF.

This clonotype was detected only a few times. The rearrangement uses TRBV29-1 and TRBJ1-2, with D hard to call. The CDR3 has 13 amino acids. Germline V lookup: CDR1 SQVTM, CDR2 ANQGSEA. Deletions cut 0 bases from V and 4 bases from J, with 9 bases between. This CDR3 is CSVEDRRSYGYTF. CDR3 sequence (DNA): TGCAGCGTTGAAGATAGGCGGAGCTATGGCTACACCTTC.

This clonotype appeared once. The rearrangement links TRBV6-2 or TRBV6-3 to TRBJ2-5; D might be TRBD1 or TRBD2, each matching 5 bases. The length of the CDR3 is 14 residues. Germline CDR1 is MNHEY and CDR2 is SVGEGT. V lost 2 bases and J 5 bases, leaving 12 bases between the germline ends. As DNA, the CDR3 is TGTGCCAGCAGTTACGAACGGGGACGGGAGACCCAGTACTTC. Translation gives CASSYERGRETQYF.

This clonotype was counted many times. This CDR3 is CASSLTGTRRYNEQFF. Here the CDR3 DNA reads TGCGCCAGCAGCCTGACCGGGACTAGAAGGTACAATGAGCAGTTCTTC. This chain connects TRBV5-1 to TRBJ2-1, with 8 bases identical to TRBD2. The CDR3 length is 16 residues. The germline V gene has CDR1 SGHRS and CDR2 YFSETQ. V shed 4 bases and J 4 bases; nucleotides not matched to a gene: 10.

The V call is TRBV9, the J call TRBJ2-7; D possibly corresponds to TRBD1 (6 bases). The CDR3 is 14 amino acids. Trimming took off 4 bases at V and 3 bases at J, with 14 bases between the two ends. Per the germline V gene, CDR1 is SGDLS and CDR2 is YYNGEE. The DNA for the CDR3 is TGTGCCAGCAGCTCCGACAGAGGGGGCTACGAGCAGTACTTC. Protein: CASSSDRGGYEQYF.